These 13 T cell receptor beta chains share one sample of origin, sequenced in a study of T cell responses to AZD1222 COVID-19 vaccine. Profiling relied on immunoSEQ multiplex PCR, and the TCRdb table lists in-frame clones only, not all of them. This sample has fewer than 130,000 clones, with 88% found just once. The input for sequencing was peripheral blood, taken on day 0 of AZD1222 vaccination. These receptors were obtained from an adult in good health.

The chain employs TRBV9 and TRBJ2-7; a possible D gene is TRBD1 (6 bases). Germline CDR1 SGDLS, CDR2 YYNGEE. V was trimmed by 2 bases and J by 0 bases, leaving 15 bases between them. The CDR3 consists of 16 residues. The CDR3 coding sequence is TGTGCCAGCAGCGTTGGCGGACAGCGCTTCTCCTACGAGCAGTACTTC. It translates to CASSVGGQRFSYEQYF. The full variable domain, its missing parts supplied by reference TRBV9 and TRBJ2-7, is DSGVTQTPKHLITATGQRVTLRCSPRSGDLSVYWYQQSLDQGLQFLIQYYNGEERAKGNILERFSAQQFPDLHSELNLSSLELGDSALYFCASSVGGQRFSYEQYFGPGTRLTVT.

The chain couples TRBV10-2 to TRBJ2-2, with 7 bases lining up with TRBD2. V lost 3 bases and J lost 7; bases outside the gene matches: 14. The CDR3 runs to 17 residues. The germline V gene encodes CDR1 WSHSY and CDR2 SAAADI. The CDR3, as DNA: TGCGCCAGCAGTGACCCGGGGGGAGCGCTGCGCGTCGGGGAGCTGTTTTTT. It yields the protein CASSDPGGALRVGELFF.

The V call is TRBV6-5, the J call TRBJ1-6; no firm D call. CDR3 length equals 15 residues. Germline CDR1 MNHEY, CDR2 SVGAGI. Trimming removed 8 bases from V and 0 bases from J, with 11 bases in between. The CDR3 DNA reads TGTGCCAGCGAGAGCAAGAGCTCCTATAATTCACCCCTCCACTTT. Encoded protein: CASESKSSYNSPLHF.

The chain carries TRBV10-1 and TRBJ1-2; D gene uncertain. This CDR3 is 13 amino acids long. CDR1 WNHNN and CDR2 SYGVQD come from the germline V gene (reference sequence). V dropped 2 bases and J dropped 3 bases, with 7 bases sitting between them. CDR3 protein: CASSERADYGYTF. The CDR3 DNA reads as TGCGCCAGCAGTGAGCGGGCGGACTATGGCTACACCTTC.

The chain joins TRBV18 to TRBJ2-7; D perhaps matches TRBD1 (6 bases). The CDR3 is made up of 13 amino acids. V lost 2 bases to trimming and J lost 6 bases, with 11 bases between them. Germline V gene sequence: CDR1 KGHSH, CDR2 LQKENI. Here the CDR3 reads CASSPDRLSEQYF. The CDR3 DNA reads TGTGCCAGCTCACCAGACAGGTTAAGCGAGCAGTACTTC.

The CDR3: CASSLEGLQGTEAFF. The CDR3 DNA reads TGTGCCAGCAGCTTAGAGGGGTTACAGGGGACTGAAGCTTTCTTT. V is TRBV7-8 and J is TRBJ1-1; 7 bases map to TRBD1. V trimming: 1 base; J trimming: 5 bases; junction bases outside the gene matches: 7. CDR3 length: 15 residues. Germline values: CDR1 SGHVS, CDR2 FQNEAQ. The whole variable domain, remainder taken from reference TRBV7-8 and TRBJ1-1, is GAGVSQSPRYKVAKRGQDVALRCDPISGHVSLFWYQQALGQGPEFLTYFQNEAQLDKSGLPSDRFFAERPEGSVSTLKIQRTQQEDSAVYLCASSLEGLQGTEAFFGQGTRLTVV.

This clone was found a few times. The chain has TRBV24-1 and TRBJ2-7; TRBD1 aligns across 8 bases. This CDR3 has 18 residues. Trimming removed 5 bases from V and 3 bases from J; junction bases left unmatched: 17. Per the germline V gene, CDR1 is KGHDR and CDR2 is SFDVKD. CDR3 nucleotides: TGTGCCACCAGTGGTGGCAGGGGGCTGGACTACGGGGACTACGAGCAGTACTTC. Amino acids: CATSGGRGLDYGDYEQYF.

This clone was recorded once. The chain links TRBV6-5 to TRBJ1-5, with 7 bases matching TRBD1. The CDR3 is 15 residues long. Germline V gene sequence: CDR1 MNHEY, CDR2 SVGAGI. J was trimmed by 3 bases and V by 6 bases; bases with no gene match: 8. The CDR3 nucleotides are TGTGCCAGCAGCCGAGACAGGGACGCCAATCAGCCCCAGCATTTT. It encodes CASSRDRDANQPQHF.

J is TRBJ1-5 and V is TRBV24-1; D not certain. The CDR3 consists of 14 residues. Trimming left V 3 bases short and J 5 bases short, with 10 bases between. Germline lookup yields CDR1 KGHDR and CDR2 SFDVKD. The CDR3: CATSDGGFDQPQHF. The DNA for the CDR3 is TGTGCCACCAGTGATGGAGGTTTTGATCAGCCCCAGCATTTT.

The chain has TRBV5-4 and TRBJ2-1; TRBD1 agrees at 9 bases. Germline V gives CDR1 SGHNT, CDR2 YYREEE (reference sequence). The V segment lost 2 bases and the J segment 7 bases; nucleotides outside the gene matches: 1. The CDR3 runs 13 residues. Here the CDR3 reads CASSFGQGNEQFF. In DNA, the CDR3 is TGTGCCAGCAGCTTCGGACAGGGGAATGAGCAGTTCTTC.

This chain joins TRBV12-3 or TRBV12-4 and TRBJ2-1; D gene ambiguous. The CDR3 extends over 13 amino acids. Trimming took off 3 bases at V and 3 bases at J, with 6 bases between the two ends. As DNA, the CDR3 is TGTGCCAGCAGTTTGGACGACTACAATGAGCAGTTCTTC. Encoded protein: CASSLDDYNEQFF.

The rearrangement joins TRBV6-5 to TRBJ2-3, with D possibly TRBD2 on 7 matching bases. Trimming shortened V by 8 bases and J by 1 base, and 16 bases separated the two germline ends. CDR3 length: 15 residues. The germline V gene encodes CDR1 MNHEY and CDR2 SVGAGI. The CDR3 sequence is CASAGGRGRTDTQYF. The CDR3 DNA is TGTGCCAGCGCCGGGGGGCGCGGCCGCACAGATACGCAGTATTTT.

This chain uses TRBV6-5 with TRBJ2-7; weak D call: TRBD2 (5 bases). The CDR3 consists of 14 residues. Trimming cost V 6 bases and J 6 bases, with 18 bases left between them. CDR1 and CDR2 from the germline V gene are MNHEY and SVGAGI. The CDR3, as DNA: TGTGCCAGCAGCCCAGAGGGAGATTCCGCCGAGCAGTACTTC. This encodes CASSPEGDSAEQYF.